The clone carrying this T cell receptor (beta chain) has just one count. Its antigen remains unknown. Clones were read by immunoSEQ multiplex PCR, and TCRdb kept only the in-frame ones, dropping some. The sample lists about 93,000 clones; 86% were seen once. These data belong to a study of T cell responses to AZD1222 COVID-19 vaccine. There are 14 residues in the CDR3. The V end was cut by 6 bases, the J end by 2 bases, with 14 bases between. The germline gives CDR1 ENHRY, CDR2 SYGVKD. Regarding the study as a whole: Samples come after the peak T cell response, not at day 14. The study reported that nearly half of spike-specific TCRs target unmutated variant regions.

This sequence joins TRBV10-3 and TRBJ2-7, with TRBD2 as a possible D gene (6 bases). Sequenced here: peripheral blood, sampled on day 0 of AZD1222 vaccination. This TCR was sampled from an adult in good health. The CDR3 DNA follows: TGTGCCATCAGGGAGGGCGGGGCCACCTACGAGCAGTACTTC. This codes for CAIREGGATYEQYF.